These T cell receptor beta chains were read from a single sample in a study of blood T cell repertoires in COVID-19. Generated by immunoSEQ multiplex PCR, the TCRdb table keeps only in-frame clones and is missing some. The table records hundreds of thousands of clones, under 90% of them present only once. Material for sequencing was PBMCs or T cells enriched from blood (not recorded which). The receptors originated from a man aged 40-49 years who had recovered from COVID-19. CDR3s include the opening cysteine and the closing phenylalanine or tryptophan. Each record gives: D gene, clone size, V gene, J gene, CDR3 protein, CDR3 DNA. A D gene is named only where the DNA matches it firmly. Not all rows give a size; the values are once, few, many and, for expanded clones, a class.

-	-	TRBV24-1	TRBJ2-3	CATSDQREASTDTQYF	TGTGCCACCAGTGATCAGAGGGAAGCTAGCACAGATACGCAGTATTTT
TRBD1	-	TRBV11-2	TRBJ1-1	CASSSRQGVNTEAFF	TGTGCCAGCAGCTCGAGACAGGGAGTGAACACTGAAGCTTTCTTT
-	-	TRBV11-2	TRBJ2-7	CASSYRVPPLYEQYF	TGTGCCAGCAGCTACAGGGTCCCCCCCTTGTACGAGCAGTACTTC
TRBD1	-	TRBV4-1	TRBJ1-2	CASTKTYQGGGYGYTF	TGCGCCAGCACCAAGACGTACCAGGGGGGTGGCTATGGCTACACCTTC
-	few	TRBV10-1	TRBJ1-1	CASSGSGTARYTEAFF	TGCGCCAGCAGTGGGTCAGGTACAGCAAGGTACACTGAAGCTTTCTTT
TRBD1	-	TRBV7-9	TRBJ2-3	CASSPRDRETDTQYF	TGTGCCAGCAGCCCCCGGGACAGGGAAACAGATACGCAGTATTTT
TRBD2	-	TRBV5-3	TRBJ2-1	CARSFRSGRPLSSYNEQFF	TGTGCCAGAAGCTTCCGTAGCGGGAGGCCCCTAAGCTCCTACAATGAGCAGTTCTTC
TRBD1	-	TRBV18	TRBJ1-2	CASSLQEGAQNYGYTF	TGTGCCAGCTCACTACAAGAGGGGGCGCAGAACTATGGCTACACCTTC
TRBD1	-	TRBV6-5	TRBJ1-6	CASSYSRQGFNSPLHF	TGTGCCAGCAGTTACTCGAGACAGGGGTTTAATTCACCCCTCCACTTT
TRBD2	-	TRBV7-9	TRBJ2-5	CASSLLAGPGRTQYF	TGTGCCAGCAGCTTACTAGCGGGGCCTGGTCGGACCCAGTACTTC
TRBD1	-	TRBV27	TRBJ2-2	CASSWDRAGELFF	TGTGCCAGCAGTTGGGACAGGGCCGGGGAGCTGTTTTTT
-	-	TRBV30	TRBJ1-5	CAWSLKGVQPQHF	TGTGCCTGGAGTCTTAAAGGGGTTCAGCCCCAGCATTTT
TRBD1	-	TRBV27	TRBJ1-1	CASSPSGGQVEAFF	TGTGCCAGCAGTCCTTCGGGCGGACAGGTAGAAGCTTTCTTT
TRBD1	-	TRBV18	TRBJ1-4	CASSPGQGAEKLFF	TGTGCCAGCTCACCAGGACAGGGTGCTGAAAAACTGTTTTTT
-	few	TRBV6-5	TRBJ1-3	CASQVEDSGNTIYF	TGTGCCAGCCAGGTGGAGGACTCTGGAAACACCATATATTTT
-	-	TRBV6-2/TRBV6-3	TRBJ1-1	CASSYGGNEAFF	TGTGCCAGCAGTTACGGGGGGAATGAAGCTTTCTTT
-	-	TRBV2	TRBJ2-5	CASRRPSGRQETQYF	TGTGCCAGCAGGAGACCTTCAGGGAGGCAAGAGACCCAGTACTTC
TRBD1	-	TRBV7-8	TRBJ1-1	CASSSRIFTGGFTEAFF	TGTGCCAGCAGCTCGAGAATCTTCACAGGGGGATTCACTGAAGCTTTCTTT
-	-	TRBV4-3	TRBJ1-1	CASSQDPTGSLNTEAFF	TGCGCCAGCAGCCAAGATCCCACAGGGAGCCTGAACACTGAAGCTTTCTTT
TRBD2	-	TRBV6-5	TRBJ2-7	CASSYQRGPYEQYF	TGTGCCAGCAGTTACCAGCGGGGACCCTACGAGCAGTACTTC
TRBD2	-	TRBV12-5	TRBJ2-3	CASGFPGGATDTQYF	TGTGCTAGTGGTTTCCCCGGGGGGGCAACAGATACGCAGTATTTT
-	-	TRBV19	TRBJ2-7	CASRRGPISYEQYF	TGTGCCAGCCGGAGGGGGCCGATTTCCTACGAGCAGTACTTC
TRBD1	-	TRBV7-2	TRBJ2-5	CASSLAGQRETQYF	TGTGCCAGCAGCTTAGCGGGACAGAGGGAGACCCAGTACTTC
-	-	TRBV20-1	TRBJ2-7	CSASTGYYEQYF	TGCAGTGCTAGTACAGGGTACTACGAGCAGTACTTC
-	-	TRBV11-2	TRBJ1-2	CASSHWKTKEGYGYTF	TGTGCCAGTTCTCATTGGAAGACGAAGGAGGGCTATGGCTACACCTTC
TRBD2	-	TRBV5-4	TRBJ2-7	CASSLSISGTGEQYF	TGTGCCAGCAGCTTGTCCATTAGCGGGACTGGGGAGCAGTACTTC
-	-	TRBV19	TRBJ1-3	CASRDGGRRGNTIYF	TGTGCCAGCCGGGACGGAGGGCGTAGGGGAAACACCATATATTTT
-	once	TRBV11-2	TRBJ2-5	CASSLVVQPGPFQETQYF	TGTGCCAGCAGCTTAGTTGTGCAGCCAGGGCCCTTTCAAGAGACCCAGTACTTC
-	-	TRBV4-3	TRBJ2-7	CASSQEVRGSLAYF	TGCGCCAGCAGCCAAGAAGTACGGGGTAGCCTAGCATACTTC
-	-	TRBV5-1	TRBJ2-1	CASSLTGYNEQFF	TGCGCCAGCAGCTTAACTGGCTACAATGAGCAGTTCTTC
TRBD1	few	TRBV30	TRBJ1-5	CAWSVRGTAYSNQPQHF	TGTGCCTGGAGTGTAAGAGGGACAGCATATAGCAATCAGCCCCAGCATTTT
-	-	TRBV5-1	TRBJ1-1	CASSSTAPRIEAFF	TGCGCCAGCAGCTCCACAGCCCCCCGAATCGAAGCTTTCTTT
-	-	TRBV7-9	TRBJ2-7	CASSLGRGPAHYEQYF	TGTGCCAGCAGCTTAGGGAGGGGGCCGGCCCACTACGAGCAGTACTTC
TRBD1	-	TRBV19	TRBJ1-1	CASSWTGVTEAFF	TGTGCCAGTAGTTGGACAGGGGTCACTGAAGCTTTCTTT
TRBD1	-	TRBV10-3	TRBJ1-2	CAISSSQGADYGYTF	TGTGCCATCAGCTCTTCGCAGGGGGCCGACTATGGCTACACCTTC
-	-	TRBV10-3	TRBJ2-5	CAISEAREETQYF	TGTGCCATCAGTGAGGCCCGTGAGGAGACCCAGTACTTC